This TCR beta chain was sequenced for a study of shared clonotypes between healthy human individuals. As concerns this clone: Its specificity is unknown.

The V and J ends lost 8 bases and 6 bases, in that order; junction bases with no gene match: 13. The CDR3 has 14 amino acids. CDR1 is MNHNY, CDR2 SVGAGI, per germline (reference sequence). The method was immunoSEQ multiplex PCR; TCRdb's version includes in-frame clones alone and lacks a portion of them. Counted here are roughly 2.1 million clones, just over 90% occurring once; the ten biggest clones make up about 1.8%. Broader study findings: Only a few donors were included, so the genetic and exposure-history diversity represented was limited.

Cells designated naive CD8 were CD45RO-negative and were positively selected for CCR7, with terminally differentiated effector memory CD45RA+ cells excluded. Sequenced material: naive CD8+ T cells from PBMCs. This chain connects TRBV6-6 to TRBJ2-7, with 7 bases aligning to TRBD2. The receptor's source is a man between 18 and 35 years old in good health. Some clones in this sample may be carry-over from other donors' samples. The CDR3, as DNA: TGTGCCAGCCGGTCGGCTAGCGGACTCGTCGAGCAGTACTTC. Translating gives CASRSASGLVEQYF.